The present TCR beta chain was sequenced within a study of low-dose radiotherapy and immunotherapy resistance in tumors (dated by TCRdb to between 2021 and 2024). General notes on the study: In Cohort 1, each fraction delivered 0.5 Gy every 2 weeks, and the prescribed total PTV dose was 6.5 Gy. For Cohort 2, the dose was 1 Gy per fraction given every two weeks, adding up to 13 Gy in total across 26 weeks. Patients were given nivolumab as a 240 mg flat dose every two weeks and ipilimumab at 1 mg/kg every six weeks, with both drugs delivered intravenously. Cyclophosphamide 200 mg/m2 was administered intravenously every two weeks, one day before each radiation and immunotherapy administration. Starting on cycle 1 day 1, patients took 300 mg of aspirin by mouth once a day for four cycles. No randomization into treatment groups was done for the people taking part in the trial. Eight patients were included in the translational analysis: three from the first dose cohort and the first five from the second dose cohort.

First-strand cDNA was synthesized using Superscript III and a set of TRAV- and TRBV-specific primers, so that both TCRalpha and TCRbeta chains were covered. TCRs were amplified for 20 PCR cycles with Phusion, using a constant-region primer paired with the adapter attached to the V primers. The MessageAmp II aRNA Amplification Kit was used to amplify the isolated mRNA, with in vitro transcription run for about 15 hours at 37 degrees C. The Dynabeads mRNA DIRECT Purification Kit was used to isolate mRNA for TCR sequencing. Indexed Illumina adapters were added in a second 25-cycle Phusion PCR, and the resulting products were purified with AMPure XP beads. Per the original workflow: Using custom Perl scripts, TCR sequences that encoded the same protein were pooled, out-of-frame sequences were dropped, and the abundance of each clonotype was calculated. Any TCR sequence supported by only a single read was excluded from analysis. Shannon entropy, Gini index, clonality, richness, and the frequency of TCRs shared between repertoires were included as repertoire metrics. The public reads were reprocessed in TCRdb via fastp at Q25 and MiXCR, keeping in-frame beta chains. Each entry is one CDR3 protein sequence, shown with its most common DNA and genes. The V and J calls come from TCRdb's annotation, not from the publication. A total of about 10,000 distinct CDR3 sequences appear in this sample, about 62% of them only once. The biggest ten clones account for roughly 10% of the sample.

This clonotype was seen more than once but under ten times. The clone's antigen remains unknown. Base qualities are not provided; no much larger clone lies one nucleotide away. Trimming at the junction amounts to 2 bases on V and 1 base on J, and the germline ends lie 17 bases apart. Looking up the germline V gene (reference sequence) yields CDR1 SEHNR and CDR2 FQNEAQ. Reading from cysteine to phenylalanine, the CDR3 counts 18 amino acids. This entry keeps only the CDR3 DNA: 54 bases, framed from base 1. Donors were enrolled in RACIN, a single-arm phase I dose-escalation trial in which nivolumab, ipilimumab, aspirin, low-dose cyclophosphamide and low-dose radiotherapy were combined. Eligible patients had advanced, TIL-negative solid tumors.

This receptor was taken from a human donor with advanced metastatic prostate, ovarian, gallbladder or colorectal cancer (not recorded which). This table probably holds off-target reads from a library built for another chain. The rearranged chain carries TRBV7-9 and TRBJ2-2, and possibly TRBD1, on 5 matching bases. Here is the DNA: TGTGCCAGCAGCTTAAGGCAGGGCGCCACCTTGAACACCGGGGAGCTGTTTTTT. This yields the protein CASSLRQGATLNTGELFF.